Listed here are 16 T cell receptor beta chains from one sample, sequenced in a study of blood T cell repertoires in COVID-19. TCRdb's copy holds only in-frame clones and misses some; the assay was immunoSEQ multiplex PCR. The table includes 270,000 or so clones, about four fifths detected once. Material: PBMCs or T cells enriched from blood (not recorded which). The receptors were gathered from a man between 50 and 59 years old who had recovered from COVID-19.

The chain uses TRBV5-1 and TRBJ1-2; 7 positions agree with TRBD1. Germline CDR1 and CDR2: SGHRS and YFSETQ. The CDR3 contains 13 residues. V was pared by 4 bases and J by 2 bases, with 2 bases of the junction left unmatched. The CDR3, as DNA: TGCGCCAGCAGCCCGGGACAGAACTATGGCTACACCTTC. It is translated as CASSPGQNYGYTF.

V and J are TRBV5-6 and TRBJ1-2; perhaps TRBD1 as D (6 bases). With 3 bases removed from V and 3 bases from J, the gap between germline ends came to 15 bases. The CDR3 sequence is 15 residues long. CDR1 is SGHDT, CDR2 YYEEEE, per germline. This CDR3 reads CASSSDMGADYGYTF. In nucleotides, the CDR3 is TGTGCCAGCAGCTCTGATATGGGGGCGGACTATGGCTACACCTTC.

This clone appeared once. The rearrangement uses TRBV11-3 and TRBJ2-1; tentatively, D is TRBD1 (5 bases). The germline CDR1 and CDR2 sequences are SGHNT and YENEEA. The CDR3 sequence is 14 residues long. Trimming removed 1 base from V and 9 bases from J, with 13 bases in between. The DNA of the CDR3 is TGTGCCAGCAGCTTAGCCAGGGAAATTAGTGAGCAGTTCTTC. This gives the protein CASSLAREISEQFF.

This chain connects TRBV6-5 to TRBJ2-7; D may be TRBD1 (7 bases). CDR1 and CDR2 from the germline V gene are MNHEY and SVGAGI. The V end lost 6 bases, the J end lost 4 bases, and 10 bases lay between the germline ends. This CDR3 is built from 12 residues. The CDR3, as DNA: TGTGCCAGCAGGACAGGGAGGTACGAGCAGTACTTC. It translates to CASRTGRYEQYF.

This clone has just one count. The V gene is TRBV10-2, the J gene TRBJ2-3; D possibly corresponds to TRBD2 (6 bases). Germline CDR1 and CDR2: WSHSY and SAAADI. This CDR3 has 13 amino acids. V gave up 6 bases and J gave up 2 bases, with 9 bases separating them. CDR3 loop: CASSGGYTDTQYF. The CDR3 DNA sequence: TGCGCCAGCAGCGGGGGTTACACAGATACGCAGTATTTT.

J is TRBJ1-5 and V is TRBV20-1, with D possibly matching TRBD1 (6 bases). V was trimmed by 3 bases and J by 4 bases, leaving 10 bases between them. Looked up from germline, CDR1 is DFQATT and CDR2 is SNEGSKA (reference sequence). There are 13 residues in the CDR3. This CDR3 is CSASWDINQPQHF. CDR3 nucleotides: TGCAGTGCTAGTTGGGACATTAATCAGCCCCAGCATTTT.

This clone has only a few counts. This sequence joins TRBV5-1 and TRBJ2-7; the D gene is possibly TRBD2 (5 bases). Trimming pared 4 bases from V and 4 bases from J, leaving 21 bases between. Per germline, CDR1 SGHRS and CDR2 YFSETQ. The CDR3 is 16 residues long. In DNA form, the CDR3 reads TGCGCCAGCAGCCCTAACCGGTGGGGAGAGAGATACGAGCAGTACTTC. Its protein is CASSPNRWGERYEQYF.

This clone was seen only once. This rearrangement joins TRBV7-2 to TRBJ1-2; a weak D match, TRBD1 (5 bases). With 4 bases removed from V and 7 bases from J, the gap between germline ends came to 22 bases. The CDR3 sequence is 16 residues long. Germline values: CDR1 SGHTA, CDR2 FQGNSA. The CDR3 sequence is CASSSGGAQGVGGYTF. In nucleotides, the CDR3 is TGTGCCAGCAGCTCGGGGGGAGCCCAGGGTGTAGGTGGCTACACCTTC.

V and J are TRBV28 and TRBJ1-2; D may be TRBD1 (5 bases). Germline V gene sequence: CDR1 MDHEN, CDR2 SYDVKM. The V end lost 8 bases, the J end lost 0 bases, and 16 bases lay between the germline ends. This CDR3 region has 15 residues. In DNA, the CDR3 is TGTGCCAGCCTCATGTCGGGGGTGACTAACTATGGCTACACCTTC. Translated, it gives CASLMSGVTNYGYTF.

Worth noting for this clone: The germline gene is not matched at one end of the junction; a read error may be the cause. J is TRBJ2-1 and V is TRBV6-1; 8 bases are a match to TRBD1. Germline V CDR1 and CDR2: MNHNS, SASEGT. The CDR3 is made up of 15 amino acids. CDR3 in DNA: TGTGCCAGCACTGAAATTCAGGGGGCCCTTTTAGAGCAGTTCTTC. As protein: CASTEIQGALLEQFF.

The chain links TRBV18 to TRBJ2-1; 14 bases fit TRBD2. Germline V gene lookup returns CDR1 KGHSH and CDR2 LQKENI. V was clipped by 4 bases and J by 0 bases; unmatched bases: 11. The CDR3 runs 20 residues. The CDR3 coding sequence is TGTGCCAGCTCACGTTTATCCGGGACTAGCGGGAGCTACTCCTACAATGAGCAGTTCTTC. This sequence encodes CASSRLSGTSGSYSYNEQFF. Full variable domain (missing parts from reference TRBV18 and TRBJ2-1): NAGVMQNPRHLVRRRGQEARLRCSPMKGHSHVYWYRQLPEEGLKFMVYLQKENIIDESGMPKERFSAEFPKEGPSILRIQQVVRGDSAAYFCASSRLSGTSGSYSYNEQFFGPGTRLTVL.

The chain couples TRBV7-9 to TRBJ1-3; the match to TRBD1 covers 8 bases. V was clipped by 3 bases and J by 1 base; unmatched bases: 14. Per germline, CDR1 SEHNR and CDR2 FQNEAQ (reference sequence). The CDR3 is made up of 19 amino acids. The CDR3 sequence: CASSFRGGARGLSGNTIYF. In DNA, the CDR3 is TGTGCCAGCAGCTTCAGAGGAGGAGCCAGGGGGCTGTCTGGAAACACCATATATTTT.

As DNA, the CDR3 is TGCGCCAGCAGCCGACTAGGCTCCTATAATTCACCCCTCCACTTT. Translated: CASSRLGSYNSPLHF. The chain is built from TRBV5-1 and TRBJ1-6, with D hard to call. Germline values: CDR1 SGHRS, CDR2 YFSETQ. The CDR3 covers 15 residues. V was clipped by 4 bases and J by 0 bases, with 8 bases between them.

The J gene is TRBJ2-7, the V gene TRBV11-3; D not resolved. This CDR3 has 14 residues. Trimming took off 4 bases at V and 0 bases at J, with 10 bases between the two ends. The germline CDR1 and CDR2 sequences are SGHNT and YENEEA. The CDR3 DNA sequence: TGTGCCAGCAGCTCTCAGCAGCGCTCCTACGAGCAGTACTTC. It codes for CASSSQQRSYEQYF.

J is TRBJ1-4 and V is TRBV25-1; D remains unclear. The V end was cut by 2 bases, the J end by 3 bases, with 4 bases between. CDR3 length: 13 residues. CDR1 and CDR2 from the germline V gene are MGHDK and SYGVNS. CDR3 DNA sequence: TGTGCCAGCAGTGAAATATCTAATGAAAAACTGTTTTTT. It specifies CASSEISNEKLFF.

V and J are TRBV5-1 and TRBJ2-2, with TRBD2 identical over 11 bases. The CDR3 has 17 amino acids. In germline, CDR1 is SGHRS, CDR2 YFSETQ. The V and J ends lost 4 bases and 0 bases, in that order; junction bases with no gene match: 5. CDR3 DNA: TGCGCCAGCAGCAAGGGACTAGCGGCCGCGAACACCGGGGAGCTGTTTTTT. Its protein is CASSKGLAAANTGELFF.